Listed below are T cell receptor beta chains from one sample, sequenced in a study of long-term antiretroviral therapy in people with HIV. Repertoires were generated with immunoSEQ multiplex PCR, while TCRdb's copy carries only in-frame clones and drops some. The data show roughly 15,000 clones, roughly 80% seen once. The input for sequencing was unsorted PBMCs, taken 1.2 years before starting antiretroviral therapy. The source is a man aged 25-40 years with HIV. Both conserved end residues are part of each CDR3. A D gene is named only where the DNA matches it firmly. Clone size is given for some rows only: seen once, a few or many times, or a class if the clone is expanded.

clone size: NA
V gene: TRBV25-1
J gene: TRBJ1-2
D gene: TRBD1
CDR3 DNA: TGTGCCAGCAGTGATAAGGGACAGTCTTATGGCTACACCTTC
CDR3 protein: CASSDKGQSYGYTF

clone size: NA
V gene: TRBV28
J gene: TRBJ2-7
D gene: NA
CDR3 DNA: TGTGCCAGCAGTTTATCATTGCGCTTACTAACCTACGAGCAGTACTTC
CDR3 protein: CASSLSLRLLTYEQYF

clone size: NA
V gene: TRBV7-2
J gene: TRBJ2-7
D gene: NA
CDR3 DNA: TGTGCCAGCAGCCCCCCCCGGGGAACTAGCACCTACGAGCAGTACTTC
CDR3 protein: CASSPPRGTSTYEQYF

clone size: NA
V gene: TRBV7-2
J gene: TRBJ1-6
D gene: TRBD1
CDR3 DNA: TGTGCCAGCAGCGTGGCAGGGGGCGGGTCACCCCTCCACTTT
CDR3 protein: CASSVAGGGSPLHF

clone size: NA
V gene: TRBV18
J gene: TRBJ1-3
D gene: NA
CDR3 DNA: TGTGCCAGCTCACCGACGGCTAGCTCTGGAAACACCATATATTTT
CDR3 protein: CASSPTASSGNTIYF

clone size: NA
V gene: TRBV10-3
J gene: TRBJ2-7
D gene: NA
CDR3 DNA: TGTGCCATCAGTGATGGGACTCAACTCTACGAGCAGTACTTC
CDR3 protein: CAISDGTQLYEQYF

clone size: NA
V gene: TRBV11-2
J gene: TRBJ2-7
D gene: NA
CDR3 DNA: TGTGCCAGCAGCACCCAGACTGCTAGGAGCTCCTACGAGCAGTACTTC
CDR3 protein: CASSTQTARSSYEQYF

clone size: NA
V gene: TRBV19
J gene: TRBJ1-5
D gene: NA
CDR3 DNA: TGTGCCAGTCAGGAGCTTAGCAATCAGCCCCAGCATTTT
CDR3 protein: CASQELSNQPQHF

clone size: NA
V gene: TRBV7-2
J gene: TRBJ1-4
D gene: NA
CDR3 DNA: TGTGCCAGCAGCGAAGGGGGGAGCACTAATGAAAAACTGTTTTTT
CDR3 protein: CASSEGGSTNEKLFF

clone size: once
V gene: TRBV10-3
J gene: TRBJ2-2
D gene: NA
CDR3 DNA: TGTGCCATCAGTGATGGGTACACCGGGGAGCTGTTTTTT
CDR3 protein: CAISDGYTGELFF

clone size: NA
V gene: TRBV14
J gene: TRBJ1-3
D gene: NA
CDR3 DNA: TGTGCCAGCAGCCCCGAACCCATCTCTGGAAACACCATATATTTT
CDR3 protein: CASSPEPISGNTIYF

clone size: medium-sized
V gene: TRBV9
J gene: TRBJ1-5
D gene: NA
CDR3 DNA: TGTGCCAGCAGCGTAGAGGACAGTTTTCAGCCCCAGCATTTT
CDR3 protein: CASSVEDSFQPQHF

clone size: NA
V gene: TRBV28
J gene: TRBJ1-5
D gene: NA
CDR3 DNA: TGTGCCAGCGCTGGCGGGGGGAACCAGCCCCAGCATTTT
CDR3 protein: CASAGGGNQPQHF

clone size: NA
V gene: TRBV28
J gene: TRBJ1-4
D gene: TRBD1
CDR3 DNA: TGTGCCAGCAGTTTCCCAGGCTACGACAGGGGAGTGGGGGTAGAGAATGAAAAACTGTTTTTT
CDR3 protein: CASSFPGYDRGVGVENEKLFF

clone size: NA
V gene: TRBV29-1
J gene: TRBJ2-7
D gene: NA
CDR3 DNA: TGCAGCGTTGAAGGGGGGGCTTTCTACGAGCAGTACTTC
CDR3 protein: CSVEGGAFYEQYF

clone size: NA
V gene: TRBV7-6
J gene: TRBJ2-5
D gene: NA
CDR3 DNA: TGTGCCAGCAGCTTAGGGGGGATCCCGGAGACCCAGTACTTC
CDR3 protein: CASSLGGIPETQYF

clone size: NA
V gene: TRBV2
J gene: TRBJ2-1
D gene: TRBD2
CDR3 DNA: TGTGCCAGCAGTGAACCGGGGACTAGCGGGGGGGGGTCCTACAATGAGCAGTTCTTC
CDR3 protein: CASSEPGTSGGGSYNEQFF

clone size: NA
V gene: TRBV5-1
J gene: TRBJ1-1
D gene: NA
CDR3 DNA: TGCGCCAGCAGCTTGAAGGGGCAAGCTTTCTTT
CDR3 protein: CASSLKGQAFF

clone size: few
V gene: TRBV11-2
J gene: TRBJ1-5
D gene: NA
CDR3 DNA: TGTGCCAGCAGCTTAGACAGGGGCCAGCCCCAGCATTTT
CDR3 protein: CASSLDRGQPQHF

clone size: NA
V gene: TRBV9
J gene: TRBJ2-5
D gene: TRBD2
CDR3 DNA: TGTGCCAGCAGCGTAGCTGGACTAGCGGAAGAGACCCAGTACTTC
CDR3 protein: CASSVAGLAEETQYF

clone size: NA
V gene: TRBV7-8
J gene: TRBJ2-7
D gene: NA
CDR3 DNA: TGTGCCAGCAGCTTATTAACCGATGAGCAGTACTTC
CDR3 protein: CASSLLTDEQYF

clone size: NA
V gene: TRBV11-2
J gene: TRBJ2-7
D gene: NA
CDR3 DNA: TGTGCCAGCAGCCGACCAGGGTTTGGGAGCTACGAGCAGTACTTC
CDR3 protein: CASSRPGFGSYEQYF

clone size: NA
V gene: TRBV10-3
J gene: TRBJ1-1
D gene: NA
CDR3 DNA: TGTGCCATCGGGTCGGGGGCTGAAGCTTTCTTT
CDR3 protein: CAIGSGAEAFF

clone size: NA
V gene: TRBV9
J gene: TRBJ1-1
D gene: NA
CDR3 DNA: TGTGCCAGCAGCCCCACCGGGGGGCTCAATATTGAAGCTTTCTTT
CDR3 protein: CASSPTGGLNIEAFF

clone size: few
V gene: TRBV6-1
J gene: TRBJ1-4
D gene: NA
CDR3 DNA: TGTGCCAGCAGTGAGTCCCCTGGGACTAATGAAAAACTGTTTTTT
CDR3 protein: CASSESPGTNEKLFF

clone size: NA
V gene: TRBV5-4
J gene: TRBJ2-7
D gene: TRBD2
CDR3 DNA: TGTGCCAGCAGCTTCAGCGGGGGTCCCTCCTACGAGCAGTACTTC
CDR3 protein: CASSFSGGPSYEQYF